By share of the sample, the clone carrying this T cell receptor (beta chain) is medium-sized. Its cognate antigen is unknown. This specimen belongs to a study of molecular identifiers for immune sequencing clone quantification. About the study: Sequencing covered four of five parts into which replicate RNA from around 20,000 or 100,000 naive CD8 cells was split.

Study observations and caveats: Over 98% of effector molecules, yet under 1% of naive-cell molecules, were held by clones above 20 RNA copies.

V was shortened by 0 bases and J by 0 bases, with 16 bases between the two germline ends. This CDR3 comprises 17 residues. Per the germline V gene, CDR1 is SGHNT and CDR2 is YYREEE (reference sequence). For bulk TCR libraries, previously described methods and listed TCR primers were used. TCRdb passed the PCR reads through MiXCR, listing each CDR3 protein once. The table shows around 9,800 distinct CDR3 sequences, with approximately 19% occurring only once. The specimen was naive CD8+ T cells from blood, with Jurkat cell RNA spiked in. The subset was: FACS-sorted CD8+CD4-CCR7+CD45RA+ naive T cells. The source is a human donor in good health. Some libraries in this study had Jurkat cell RNA spiked in. The chain couples TRBV5-4 to TRBJ2-7, with a tentative D call TRBD2 (6 bases). CDR3 nucleotide sequence: TGTGCCAGCAGCTTGGAGGTTTTGGAGGGCGGCTCCTACGAGCAGTACTTC. Translated: CASSLEVLEGGSYEQYF.